These T cell receptor beta chains were read from a single sample in a study of blood T cell repertoires in COVID-19. Produced via immunoSEQ multiplex PCR; TCRdb's table is partial and in-frame only. Counted here are approximately 120,000 clones, more than 80% occurring once; the ten biggest clones make up around 3.3%. Sequencing was carried out using peripheral blood. The receptor set was obtained from a woman of 80 years or more with COVID-19, enrolled during active disease. Both conserved end residues are trimmed from each CDR3.

V gene: TRBV28
CDR3 protein: ASWGQNTGELF

V gene: TRBV5-1
CDR3 protein: ASTRGGTENTEAF

V gene: TRBV3-1/TRBV3-2
CDR3 protein: ASSPFGTGKIVTQY

V gene: TRBV24-1
CDR3 protein: ATSDLGQASGDTQY

V gene: TRBV5-6
CDR3 protein: ASSLAGVGEAF

V gene: TRBV7-8
CDR3 protein: ASSLGLAGVGTQY

V gene: TRBV7-9
CDR3 protein: ASSSAQNNQPQH

V gene: TRBV19
CDR3 protein: ASSSGLNTGELF

V gene: TRBV2
CDR3 protein: ASKRQVGSNQPQH

V gene: TRBV20-1
CDR3 protein: SARIGNQAF

V gene: TRBV19
CDR3 protein: ASKARGANVLT

V gene: TRBV11-2
CDR3 protein: ASSFYSLNTEAF

V gene: TRBV7-9
CDR3 protein: ASSLLAGEETQY